The clone carrying this TCR beta chain was observed a few times. Its antigen is not known. This sample was taken from a study of graft-versus-host responses after intestinal transplantation. For the study at large: As for transplant type, recipients had multivisceral, liver-intestinal, or isolated intestinal grafts. Study results and caveats: High graft-versus-host to host-versus-graft T cell clonal ratios marked allografts of patients with graft-donor macrochimerism. Recipient-marrow GvH clones were detected, some having first appeared in ileum or blood. The highest levels of circulating GvH clones went along with early declines in HvG clones after transplant.

This CDR3 is built from 13 residues. Germline CDR1 is WNHNN and CDR2 is SYGVQD (reference sequence). Trimming removed 3 bases from V and 0 bases from J, with 4 bases in between. Using immunoSEQ multiplex PCR, the repertoire was profiled, and TCRdb retains in-frame clones only, with some absent. Of tens of thousands of clones listed, about 90% are singletons. The source is a human donor who received an intestinal transplant. This chain uses TRBV10-1 with TRBJ2-3; no reliable D call. The material was unstimulated CD8+ T cells sorted from spleen or lymph node cells, obtained before intestinal transplant. This CDR3 is CASSEPSTDTQYF. CDR3 in DNA: TGCGCCAGCAGTGAACCTAGCACAGATACGCAGTATTTT.